A single sample is the source of the 5 T cell receptor beta chains below, sequenced in a study of vaccination and CD4 T cells after COVID-19. CD4+ T cells that had been cultured provided DNA sequenced with the Oncomine TCR Beta short-read assay. TCRdb re-derived calls from the PCR reads in MiXCR, one entry per CDR3 protein. The table includes some 14,000 distinct CDR3 sequences, roughly 50% detected once. As for treatment: roughly ten-day PBMC culture with coronavirus spike peptide pools or control peptides (ViraFEST assay). These receptors' targets are unknown. The sample was CD4+ T cells from blood, cultured in vitro. Receptors were obtained from a human donor who had recovered from COVID-19.

The chain links TRBV20-1 to TRBJ1-1; TRBD1 might be the D (6 bases). Germline V CDR1 and CDR2: DFQATT, SNEGSKA (reference sequence). This CDR3 is built from 12 residues. The V end was cut by 3 bases, the J end by 6 bases, with 11 bases between. The CDR3 loop reads CSASENRAEAFF. The CDR3 nucleotides are TGCAGTGCTAGTGAGAACAGGGCTGAAGCTTTCTTT.

The chain is built from TRBV2 and TRBJ1-3, with 7 bases aligning to TRBD1. This CDR3 spans 15 amino acids. Trimming cost V 6 bases and J 4 bases; bases outside gene matches: 9. Germline-derived CDR1 and CDR2 are SNHLY and FYNNEI. CDR3 protein: CASRATTGTGNTIYF. CDR3 DNA sequence: TGTGCCAGCAGGGCCACGACAGGGACAGGAAACACCATATATTTT. The whole variable domain, filled in from reference TRBV2 and TRBJ1-3, reads EPEVTQTPSHQVTQMGQEVILRCVPISNHLYFYWYRQILGQKVEFLVSFYNNEISEKSEIFDDQFSVERPDGSNFTLKIRSTKLEDSAMYFCASRATTGTGNTIYFGEGSWLTVV.

The V call is TRBV7-8, the J call TRBJ1-6; tentative D call: TRBD1 (6 bases). Between the trimmed V and J ends, which lost 3 bases and 7 bases, there was a span of 13 bases. The CDR3 loop spans 15 amino acids. CDR1 is SGHVS, CDR2 FQNEAQ, per germline. CDR3 in amino acids: CASSLGHPVNSPLHF. CDR3 in DNA: TGTGCCAGCAGCTTGGGACACCCGGTGAATTCACCCCTCCACTTT.

A single count supports this clonotype. The CDR3 DNA reads as TGTGCCAGCAGGGCCGAGGGGACGTTCGCCTACAATGAGCAGTTCTTC. Protein sequence: CASRAEGTFAYNEQFF. The chain couples TRBV5-4 to TRBJ2-1, with D perhaps matching TRBD1 or TRBD2 (5 bases each). Germline CDR1 SGHNT, CDR2 YYREEE (reference sequence). This CDR3 has 16 amino acids. Trimming pared 5 bases from V and 2 bases from J, leaving 17 bases between. Variable domain in full (rest from reference TRBV5-4 and TRBJ2-1): ETGVTQSPTHLIKTRGQQVTLRCSSQSGHNTVSWYQQALGQGPQFIFQYYREEENGRGNFPPRFSGLQFPNYSSELNVNALELDDSALYLCASRAEGTFAYNEQFFGPGTRLTVL.

The chain combines TRBV4-3 with TRBJ1-4; D is ambiguous. The CDR3 extends over 16 amino acids. Looked up from germline, CDR1 is LGHNA and CDR2 is YSLEER. V lost 4 bases, J lost 0 bases, and 12 bases lay in between. CDR3 DNA sequence: TGCGCCAGCAGCCCCCAAGAGGGAACAACTAATGAAAAACTGTTTTTT. Its protein product is CASSPQEGTTNEKLFF.